The entry that follows covers one TCR beta chain sequence. Its antigen is currently not known. No base qualities exist here, and no much larger clone lies one base off it. This sample was included in a study of blood T cells in healthy people across ages (dated by TCRdb to the mid-2010s). About the investigation overall: Template switching captured roughly one uniquely barcoded TCR beta cDNA molecule per two T cells in model experiments. Age-related changes in TCR beta repertoire diversity were measured in the study by deep sequencing normalized with unique cDNA molecular identifiers. Donors were grouped into four age groups: young (average 16 years), middle-aged (around 39), aged (roughly 67) and long-lived (approximately 82). Donors of different ages were randomly distributed across sequencing lanes to avoid experimental bias. The study analyzed two additional independent replicas of 1 million unique cDNA reads from the same blood draw for two donors, one aged 18 to 29 and one aged 80 or older. The full study reports these points: Compared with the aged group, more naive CD4+ T cells, fewer expanded clones and increased TCR diversity were shown by the long-lived group, suggesting age selection. As age increased, observed TCR beta diversity per million T cells dropped in a roughly linear way, and a significant reduction was already evident by age 40. There was a strong correlation between observed TCR beta diversity and the percentage of naive T cells measured by flow cytometry. Estimates of total diversity based on one million sequenced T cells were considered lower bounds and underestimates. Donor CMV infection status was unknown, potentially confounding age-related changes in expanded clonotypes. Conclusive comparison of naive and antigen-experienced compartments was prevented by the profiling of bulk unsorted PBMCs.

Libraries were built with 5' RACE. A second about 7 to 12 cycle PCR used a sample-barcoded 5' primer and a J-beta primer mix. A unique molecular identifier was introduced onto each TCR beta cDNA molecule by a template-switch 5' adaptor carrying 12 random nucleotides. Each sample yielded at least 2.5 million CDR3-containing paired-end reads. The Mint cDNA synthesis kit, primed by a TRBC-specific oligonucleotide, was used to synthesize first-strand cDNA from all RNA. After uracil-DNA glycosylase treatment, a first 18-cycle PCR used universal primers M1SS and BC2_uni_R on all cDNA. The study's own analysis went as follows. For normalization, 1 million high-quality reads, each with a distinct molecular identifier, were randomly selected from each sample. Reads sharing molecular identifiers were discarded rather than binned into consensus sequences. MiTCR, set to a Q25 quality threshold and the strictest error-elimination algorithm, was used for CDR3 identification, clonotype clustering and error correction. A nonparametric unseen species model using Euler transformation provided a lower-bound estimate of total TCR beta diversity. TCRdb reprocessed the public reads (quality trimming at Q25 with fastp, clone calling with MiXCR) and kept in-frame beta chains. Here each entry gathers all rows of one CDR3 protein and keeps the most common genes and DNA. TCRdb, rather than the study authors, made the V and J calls. The sample includes 1.5 million to 2 million distinct CDR3 sequences, with approximately 40% observed a single time. The top ten clones comprise approximately 22% of the sample.

The donors were roughly 39 Caucasian individuals from Russia, aged roughly 6 to 100 years, who were systemically healthy. Around 10 milliliters of peripheral blood were drawn from each donor into EDTA-treated Vacutainer tubes. PBMCs were isolated by Ficoll-Paque density-gradient centrifugation, with at least 7 million obtained per sample. Trizol reagent was used to extract total RNA from PBMCs, with at least 5 micrograms per sample. For every donor, flow cytometry on a PBMC aliquot measured the percentage of naive CD45RAhigh/CD27high T cells. Spanning cysteine to phenylalanine, the CDR3 consists of 15 amino acids. Only the CDR3 portion is preserved as DNA: 45 bases, with reading frame beginning at the first base. CDR1 and CDR2, looked up from the germline V gene, are SGHRS and YFSETQ. V trim: 4 bases; J trim: 2 bases; unmatched bases: 8.

The chain is encoded by TRBV5-1 joined to TRBJ1-1; 7 central nucleotides agree with TRBD1. The sample consisted of blood. The clonotype was recovered from a human donor in good health. The bases read TGCGCCAGCAGCCCCCGTGGGGACAGAAACACTGAAGCTTTCTTT. This yields the protein CASSPRGDRNTEAFF.